The 2 T cell receptor beta chains in this list originate from one sample, sequenced in a study of metastatic and nonmetastatic thyroid tumors. Patients had received no treatment of any kind before thyroid surgery. TCRdb re-analyzed the PCR reads through MiXCR. The data contain about 39,000 clones, 15% to 20% of them seen just once; the ten biggest clones take up 15% to 20%. The sample taken for sequencing was blood. These receptors originate from a female donor with papillary thyroid cancer or a benign thyroid nodule (not recorded which). Some clones in this sample may be carry-over from other donors' samples.

In this sample, this clone turned up many times. The rearrangement uses TRBV2 and TRBJ2-1, with TRBD2 as a possible D gene (5 bases). V dropped 6 bases and J dropped 7 bases, with 19 bases sitting between them. CDR3 length equals 15 residues. The germline CDR1 and CDR2 sequences are SNHLY and FYNNEI. CDR3 sequence (DNA): TGTGCCAGCAGGCGATTAAGACTACGATGGAATGAGCAGTTCTTC. It specifies CASRRLRLRWNEQFF.

This clone was seen repeatedly, ten times or more. The chain has TRBV18 and TRBJ2-3, with D unresolved. V lost 3 bases and J lost 0, with 10 bases in between. Looked up from germline, CDR1 is KGHSH and CDR2 is LQKENI. This CDR3 is built from 15 residues. As DNA, the CDR3 is TGTGCCAGCTCACCGATTTCCACTAGCACAGATACGCAGTATTTT. Translating it yields CASSPISTSTDTQYF.